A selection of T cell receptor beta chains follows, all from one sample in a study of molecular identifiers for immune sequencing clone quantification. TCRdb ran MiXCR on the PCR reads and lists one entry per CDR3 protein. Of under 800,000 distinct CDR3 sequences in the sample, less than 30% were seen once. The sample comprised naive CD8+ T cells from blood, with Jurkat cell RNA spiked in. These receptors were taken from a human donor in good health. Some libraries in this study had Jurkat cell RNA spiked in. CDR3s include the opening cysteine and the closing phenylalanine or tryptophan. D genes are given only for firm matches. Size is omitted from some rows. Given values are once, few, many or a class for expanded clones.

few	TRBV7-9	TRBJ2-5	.	CASSFPRQVVAGETQYF	TGTGCCAGCAGCTTCCCCCGACAGGTCGTCGCAGGGGAGACCCAGTACTTC
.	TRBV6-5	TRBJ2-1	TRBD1	CATQDRDSYNEQFF	TGTGCCACCCAGGACAGGGATTCCTACAATGAGCAGTTCTTC
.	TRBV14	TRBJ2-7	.	CASSEDHAYSYEQYF	TGTGCCAGCAGCGAGGACCACGCTTACTCCTACGAGCAGTACTTC
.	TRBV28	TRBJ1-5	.	CASSLFRQDMSDQPQHF	TGTGCCAGCAGTTTGTTCCGACAGGACATGAGCGATCAGCCCCAGCATTTT
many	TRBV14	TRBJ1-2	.	CASSQERNRPHYGYTF	TGTGCCAGCAGCCAAGAAAGGAACAGGCCCCACTATGGCTACACCTTC
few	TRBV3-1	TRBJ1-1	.	CASSLSGTRTEAFF	TGTGCCAGCAGCCTCTCTGGGACACGGACTGAAGCTTTCTTT
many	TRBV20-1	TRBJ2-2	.	CSAREGGRAGELFF	TGCAGTGCTAGAGAGGGGGGACGGGCCGGGGAGCTGTTTTTT
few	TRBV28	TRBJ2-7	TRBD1	CASRSTGGYEQYF	TGTGCCAGCCGATCAACAGGGGGCTACGAGCAGTACTTC
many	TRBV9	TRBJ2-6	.	CASQGWSDVSGANVLTF	TGTGCCAGCCAGGGTTGGTCAGACGTTTCCGGGGCCAACGTCCTGACTTTC
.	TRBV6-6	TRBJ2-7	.	CASRGIGTPYEQYF	TGTGCCAGCCGGGGTATCGGGACCCCCTACGAGCAGTACTTC
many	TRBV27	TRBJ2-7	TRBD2	CASSLLGGYEQYF	TGTGCCAGCAGTTTATTGGGGGGGTACGAGCAGTACTTC
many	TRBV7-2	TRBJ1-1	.	CASSFQGIGTEAFF	TGTGCCAGCAGCTTTCAGGGGATCGGCACTGAAGCTTTCTTT
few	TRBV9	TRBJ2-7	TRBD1	CASSPTDRVFVEQYF	TGTGCCAGCAGCCCAACGGACAGGGTATTTGTCGAGCAGTACTTC
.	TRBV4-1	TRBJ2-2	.	CASSQSLARGANTGELFF	TGCGCCAGCAGCCAGTCGCTAGCGAGGGGAGCGAACACCGGGGAGCTGTTTTTT
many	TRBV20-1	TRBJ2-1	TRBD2	CSARDSGTSVYNEQFF	TGCAGTGCTAGAGACTCCGGGACTAGCGTATACAATGAGCAGTTCTTC
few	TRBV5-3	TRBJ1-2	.	CASSPRAGEGYTF	TGTGCCAGCAGCCCCCGGGCAGGGGAAGGCTACACCTTC
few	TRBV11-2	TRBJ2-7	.	CASSLGVLGLEQYF	TGTGCCAGCAGCTTGGGTGTTTTGGGGCTTGAGCAGTACTTC
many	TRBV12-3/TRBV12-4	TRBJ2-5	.	CASSNTGFQETQYF	TGTGCCAGCAGTAACACAGGGTTCCAAGAGACCCAGTACTTC
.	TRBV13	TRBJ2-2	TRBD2	CASSLRLAARNTGELFF	TGTGCCAGCAGCTTAAGACTAGCGGCGAGGAACACCGGGGAGCTGTTTTTT
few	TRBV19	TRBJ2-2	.	CASSSGGRGTGELFF	TGTGCCAGTAGTTCAGGGGGGCGAGGCACCGGGGAGCTGTTTTTT
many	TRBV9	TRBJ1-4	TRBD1	CASTHGGQLNEKLFF	TGTGCCAGCACCCATGGGGGACAGCTGAATGAAAAACTGTTTTTT
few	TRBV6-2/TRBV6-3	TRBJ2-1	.	CASSYLDEQFF	TGTGCCAGCAGTTACCTTGATGAGCAGTTCTTC
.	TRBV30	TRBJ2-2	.	CAWSLGNTGELFF	TGTGCCTGGAGTTTGGGTAACACCGGGGAGCTGTTTTTT
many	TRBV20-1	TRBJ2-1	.	CSAQRAGDIYNEQFF	TGCAGTGCTCAAAGAGCCGGGGACATCTACAATGAGCAGTTCTTC
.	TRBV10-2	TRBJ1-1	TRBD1	CAGSETGQGSAEAFF	TGCGCCGGCAGTGAGACGGGACAGGGATCAGCTGAAGCTTTCTTT
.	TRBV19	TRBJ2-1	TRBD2	CASSIVSGRANEQFF	TGTGCCAGTAGTATAGTTAGCGGGAGGGCAAATGAGCAGTTCTTC
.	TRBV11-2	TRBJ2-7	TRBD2	CASSPPGGTSSYERYF	TGTGCCAGCAGCCCACCAGGAGGGACTAGCAGCTACGAGCGGTACTTC
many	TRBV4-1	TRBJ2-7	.	CASSLHGREQYF	TGCGCCAGCAGCCTACACGGCCGCGAGCAGTACTTC
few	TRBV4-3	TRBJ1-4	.	CASSPLQGPTNEKLFF	TGCGCCAGCAGCCCGTTACAGGGCCCAACTAATGAAAAACTGTTTTTT
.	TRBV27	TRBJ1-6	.	CASSLQEDSPLHF	TGTGCCAGCAGTTTACAGGAGGATTCACCCCTCCACTTT
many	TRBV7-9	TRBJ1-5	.	CASNVGIWGNQPQHF	TGTGCCAGCAACGTAGGTATTTGGGGGAATCAGCCCCAGCATTTT
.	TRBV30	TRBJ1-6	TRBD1	CAGTPGQGSRPLHF	TGTGCCGGAACACCGGGACAGGGGTCAAGACCCCTCCACTTT
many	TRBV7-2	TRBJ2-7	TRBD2	CASSFSGTSGGRAYEQYF	TGTGCCAGCAGCTTTAGCGGGACTAGCGGGGGGCGTGCCTACGAGCAGTACTTC
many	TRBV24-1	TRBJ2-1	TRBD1	CATSDSGQGFNEQFF	TGTGCCACCAGTGATTCGGGACAGGGGTTCAATGAGCAGTTCTTC
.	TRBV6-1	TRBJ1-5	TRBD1	CASREGTGENNQPQHF	TGTGCCAGCAGGGAGGGGACAGGGGAGAATAATCAGCCCCAGCATTTT
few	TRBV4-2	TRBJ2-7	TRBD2	CASSQGTSGRPYEQYF	TGTGCCAGCAGCCAAGGAACGAGCGGGAGACCCTACGAGCAGTACTTC
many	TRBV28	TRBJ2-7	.	CASSPGFFEQYF	TGTGCCAGCAGCCCAGGATTTTTCGAGCAGTACTTC
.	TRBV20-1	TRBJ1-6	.	CSARDRKESYNSPLHF	TGCAGTGCTAGAGATCGGAAGGAGTCCTATAATTCACCCCTCCACTTT
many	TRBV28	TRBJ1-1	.	CASRWTDSNTEAFF	TGTGCCAGCAGATGGACGGACAGCAACACTGAAGCTTTCTTT
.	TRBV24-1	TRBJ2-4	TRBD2	CATSGAGENIQYF	TGTGCCACCAGCGGGGCGGGGGAAAACATTCAGTACTTC
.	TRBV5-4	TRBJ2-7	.	CASSLGAESSFEQYF	TGTGCCAGCAGCTTGGGTGCAGAAAGCTCCTTCGAGCAGTACTTC
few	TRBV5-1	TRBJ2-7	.	CASSSTSPGLIPYEQYF	TGCGCCAGCAGCTCGACATCCCCCGGACTGATCCCTTACGAGCAGTACTTC
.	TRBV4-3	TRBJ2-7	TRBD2	CASSHGTSAYAQYF	TGCGCCAGCAGCCATGGGACTAGCGCTTACGCGCAGTACTTC
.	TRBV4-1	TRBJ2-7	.	CASSQGPDLAYEQYF	TGCGCCAGCAGCCAAGGCCCGGACTTGGCCTACGAGCAGTACTTC
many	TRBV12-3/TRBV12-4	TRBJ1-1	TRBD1	CASSHGTVDTEAFF	TGTGCCAGCAGTCACGGGACAGTTGACACTGAAGCTTTCTTT
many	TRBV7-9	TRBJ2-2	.	CASSLEISRNTGELFF	TGTGCCAGCAGCTTAGAGATTAGCAGGAACACCGGGGAGCTGTTTTTT
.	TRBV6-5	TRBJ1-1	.	CASSYSRVEGETEAFF	TGTGCCAGCAGTTACTCCCGTGTAGAAGGGGAAACTGAAGCTTTCTTT
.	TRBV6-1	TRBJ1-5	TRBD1	CASSGRTGDQPQHF	TGTGCCAGCAGTGGGCGGACAGGGGATCAGCCCCAGCATTTT
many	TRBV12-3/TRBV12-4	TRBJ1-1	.	CASSPFRQNTEAFF	TGTGCCAGCAGTCCATTTCGGCAAAACACTGAAGCTTTCTTT
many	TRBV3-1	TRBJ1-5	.	CASSQDGGNNQPQHF	TGTGCCAGCAGCCAAGACGGCGGAAACAATCAGCCCCAGCATTTT
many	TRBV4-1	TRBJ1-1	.	CASSQEGGRNTEAFF	TGCGCCAGCAGCCAAGAGGGAGGGAGGAACACTGAAGCTTTCTTT